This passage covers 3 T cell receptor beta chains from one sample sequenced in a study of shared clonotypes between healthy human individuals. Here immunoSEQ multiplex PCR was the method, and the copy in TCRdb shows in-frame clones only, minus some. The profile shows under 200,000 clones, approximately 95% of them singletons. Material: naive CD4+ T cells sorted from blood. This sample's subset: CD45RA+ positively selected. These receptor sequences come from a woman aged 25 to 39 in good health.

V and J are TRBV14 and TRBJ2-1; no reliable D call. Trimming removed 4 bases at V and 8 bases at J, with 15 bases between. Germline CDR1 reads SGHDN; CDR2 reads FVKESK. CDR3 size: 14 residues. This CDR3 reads CASSPIVDRDEQFF. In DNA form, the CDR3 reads TGTGCCAGCAGCCCGATTGTCGATCGGGATGAGCAGTTCTTC.

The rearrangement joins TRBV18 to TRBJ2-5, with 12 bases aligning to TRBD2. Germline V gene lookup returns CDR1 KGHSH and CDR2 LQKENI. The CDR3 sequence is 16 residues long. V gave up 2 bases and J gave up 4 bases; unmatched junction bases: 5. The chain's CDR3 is CASSPILAGGRETQYF. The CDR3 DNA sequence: TGTGCCAGCTCACCAATACTAGCGGGAGGAAGAGAGACCCAGTACTTC.

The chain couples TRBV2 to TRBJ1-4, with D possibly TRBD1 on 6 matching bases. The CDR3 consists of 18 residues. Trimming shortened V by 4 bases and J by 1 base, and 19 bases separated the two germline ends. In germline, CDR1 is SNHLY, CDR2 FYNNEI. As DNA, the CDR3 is TGTGCCAGCAGTGGAGGGCGAGGGGGAGGTGAAACTAATGAAAAACTGTTTTTT. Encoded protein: CASSGGRGGGETNEKLFF.